These 17 T cell receptor beta chains originate from one sample sequenced in a study of blood T cell repertoires in COVID-19. Libraries were prepared by immunoSEQ multiplex PCR; TCRdb keeps only in-frame clonotypes and omits some of them. Of about 81,000 clones detected, 85% to 90% appear once; the ten largest clones hold 5.2%. Sequences were obtained from peripheral blood. These receptors all come from a woman of 80 years or more with active COVID-19.

Here the CDR3 DNA reads TGTGCCAGCAGCCAAGTTACTTTACCACAGGGGTACGAGCAGTACTTC. Its translation is CASSQVTLPQGYEQYF. The chain combines TRBV4-2 with TRBJ2-7, with 7 positions matching TRBD1. Germline V gives CDR1 LGHNA, CDR2 YNFKEQ. The CDR3 length is 16 residues. V lost 1 base, J lost 4 bases, and 10 bases stayed unmatched.

The gene calls are TRBV4-2 and TRBJ2-3; 14 positions agree with TRBD2. Germline V gene data show CDR1 as LGHNA and CDR2 as YNFKEQ. This CDR3 has 19 residues. With V trimmed by 4 bases and J by 2 bases, 11 bases remained unmatched. DNA of the CDR3: TGTGCCAGCAGCCCAGGACTAGCGGGAGGACCAACCCTCACAGATACGCAGTATTTT. This translates into CASSPGLAGGPTLTDTQYF.

V gene TRBV7-6 combines with J gene TRBJ2-4, with 8 bases fitting TRBD2. V dropped 7 bases and J dropped 9; count of bases not matched to a gene: 14. CDR3 length: 15 residues. Per the germline V gene, CDR1 is SGHVS and CDR2 is FNYEAQ. The CDR3 nucleotides read TGTGCCAGCACCCCTAAACGGGGGGGCCGGAGCATTCAGTACTTC. It specifies CASTPKRGGRSIQYF.

The sample holds one count of this clone. A junction end diverges from the germline sequence, so it may reflect a read error. The genes are TRBV5-8 and TRBJ1-5; 9 bases agree with TRBD1. This CDR3 has 13 residues. CDR1 is SGHTS and CDR2 is YDEGEE in the germline V gene. This CDR3 is CASRLDRGQPQHF. CDR3 DNA sequence: TGTGCCAGCAGATTGGACAGGGGTCAGCCCCAGCATTTT. Full variable domain (missing parts from reference TRBV5-8 and TRBJ1-5): EAGVTQSPTHLIKTRGQQATLRCSPISGHTSVYWYQQALGLGLQFLLWYDEGEERNRGNFPPRFSGRQFPNYSSELNVNALELEDSALYLCASRLDRGQPQHFGDGTRLSIL.

The chain joins TRBV11-2 to TRBJ1-1; D is unclear. The CDR3 extends over 12 amino acids. The V gene's germline CDR1 is SGHAT and CDR2 FQNNGV. The V end lost 1 base, the J end lost 6 bases, and 6 bases lay between the germline ends. This chain's CDR3 is CASSLGQAEAFF. The CDR3 DNA is TGTGCCAGCAGCTTAGGGCAGGCTGAAGCTTTCTTT. Full variable domain (remainder filled in from reference TRBV11-2 and TRBJ1-1): EAGVAQSPRYKIIEKRQSVAFWCNPISGHATLYWYQQILGQGPKLLIQFQNNGVVDDSQLPKDRFSAERLKGVDSTLKIQPAKLEDSAVYLCASSLGQAEAFFGQGTRLTVV.

In regard to this clone: The junction differs from germline at one of its ends, possibly a read error. The chain carries TRBV28 and TRBJ1-2; 12 positions agree with TRBD1. The CDR3 loop spans 15 amino acids. From germline, CDR1 is MDHEN and CDR2 SYDVKM. This CDR3 is CNTGTGGLYNYGYTF. The CDR3 region has the DNA TGCAACACCGGGACAGGGGGCTTGTATAACTATGGCTACACCTTC.

This chain uses TRBV28 with TRBJ1-2; perhaps TRBD1 as D (6 bases). CDR1 is MDHEN and CDR2 is SYDVKM in the germline V gene. This CDR3 is 13 amino acids long. V lost 2 bases and J lost 6, with 10 bases in between. CDR3 protein: CASSLQGSHGYTF. As DNA, the CDR3 is TGTGCCAGCAGTTTACAGGGGTCTCATGGCTACACCTTC.

This sequence joins TRBV29-1 and TRBJ2-3, with unresolved D. This CDR3 has 12 amino acids. The V gene's germline CDR1 is SQVTM and CDR2 ANQGSEA. Trimming left V 7 bases short and J 1 base short, with 9 bases between. CDR3 DNA sequence: TGCAGCGCCCGCGGCGGCACAGATACGCAGTATTTT. Its translation is CSARGGTDTQYF.

The CDR3: CASSRSLRETQYF. The CDR3 bases are TGTGCCAGCAGCCGATCCCTAAGAGAGACCCAGTACTTC. This chain joins TRBV7-2 and TRBJ2-5; D is undetermined. This CDR3 comprises 13 residues. Germline V gives CDR1 SGHTA, CDR2 FQGNSA. V was pared by 5 bases and J by 4 bases, with 11 bases between.

The chain has TRBV28 and TRBJ2-2; 10 nucleotides match TRBD1. V shed 6 bases and J 2 bases; nucleotides not matched to a gene: 3. CDR1 is MDHEN and CDR2 is SYDVKM in the germline V gene. The length of the CDR3 is 15 residues. The CDR3, as DNA: TGTGCCAGCAGGGGACAGGGGAGAAACACCGGGGAGCTGTTTTTT. It translates to CASRGQGRNTGELFF. The whole variable domain, remainder taken from reference TRBV28 and TRBJ2-2, is DVKVTQSSRYLVKRTGEKVFLECVQDMDHENMFWYRQDPGLGLRLIYFSYDVKMKEKGDIPEGYSVSREKKERFSLILESASTNQTSMYLCASRGQGRNTGELFFGEGSRLTVL.

The chain couples TRBV28 to TRBJ1-2; D call uncertain. This CDR3 region has 13 residues. Trimming took off 11 bases at V and 0 bases at J, with 13 bases between the two ends. Germline assignment: CDR1 MDHEN and CDR2 SYDVKM. CDR3 amino acids: CAAKRDSNYGYTF. The CDR3 region has the DNA TGTGCCGCGAAACGGGATTCTAACTATGGCTACACCTTC.

The table lists this clone with a few counts. The V call is TRBV5-4, the J call TRBJ2-3; 10 positions agree with TRBD2. Losses at the gene ends were 5 bases for V and 4 bases for J; bases not matched to a gene: 10. This CDR3 comprises 16 residues. From germline, CDR1 is SGHNT and CDR2 YYREEE (reference sequence). Here the CDR3 reads CASREGWLAGADTQYF. The CDR3 nucleotides are TGTGCCAGCAGAGAAGGTTGGCTAGCGGGAGCAGATACGCAGTATTTT.

The gene calls are TRBV27 and TRBJ2-7, with D possibly TRBD1 on 5 matching bases. The ends were cut back, 5 bases at V and 7 bases at J, with 15 bases in the middle. The CDR3 extends over 13 amino acids. Germline CDR1 is MNHEY and CDR2 is SMNVEV (reference sequence). The CDR3 loop is CASSPKGVGEQYF. CDR3 bases: TGTGCCAGCAGTCCCAAAGGGGTTGGGGAGCAGTACTTC.

The rearrangement joins TRBV18 to TRBJ2-3; a possible D gene is TRBD2 (6 bases). The V end lost 0 bases, the J end lost 4 bases, and 11 bases lay between the germline ends. The CDR3 is made up of 15 amino acids. Germline CDR1 KGHSH, CDR2 LQKENI. CDR3 amino acids: CASSPPWGEPDTQYF. CDR3 nucleotides: TGTGCCAGCTCACCACCGTGGGGGGAGCCAGATACGCAGTATTTT.

The rearrangement links TRBV4-1 to TRBJ1-2, with D maybe TRBD1 (5 bases). Deletions cut 7 bases from V and 4 bases from J, with 19 bases between. Germline CDR1 is MGHRA and CDR2 is YSYEKL. This CDR3 region has 15 residues. The CDR3 DNA follows: TGCGCCAGCACCCGAGAGGACGGGGGGGTCTATGGCTACACCTTC. Its translation: CASTREDGGVYGYTF.

CDR3 nucleotide sequence: TGTGCCAGCAGCTTGACAGGGGGGACTGGGGCCAACGTCCTGACTTTC. Encoded protein: CASSLTGGTGANVLTF. This chain connects TRBV7-8 to TRBJ2-6, with 9 positions matching TRBD1. CDR1 and CDR2 (germline): SGHVS, FQNEAQ. V was pared by 3 bases and J by 2 bases, with 2 bases of the junction left unmatched. CDR3 length: 16 amino acids.

The chain combines TRBV5-1 with TRBJ1-1; 7 positions agree with TRBD1. This CDR3 comprises 15 residues. Germline V gene data show CDR1 as SGHRS and CDR2 as YFSETQ. V lost 3 bases to trimming and J lost 8 bases; unmatched junction nucleotides: 13. The CDR3 nucleotides are TGCGCCAGCAGCTCCGTGAGGGGGTACAGGGGCGAAGCTTTCTTT. It is translated as CASSSVRGYRGEAFF.